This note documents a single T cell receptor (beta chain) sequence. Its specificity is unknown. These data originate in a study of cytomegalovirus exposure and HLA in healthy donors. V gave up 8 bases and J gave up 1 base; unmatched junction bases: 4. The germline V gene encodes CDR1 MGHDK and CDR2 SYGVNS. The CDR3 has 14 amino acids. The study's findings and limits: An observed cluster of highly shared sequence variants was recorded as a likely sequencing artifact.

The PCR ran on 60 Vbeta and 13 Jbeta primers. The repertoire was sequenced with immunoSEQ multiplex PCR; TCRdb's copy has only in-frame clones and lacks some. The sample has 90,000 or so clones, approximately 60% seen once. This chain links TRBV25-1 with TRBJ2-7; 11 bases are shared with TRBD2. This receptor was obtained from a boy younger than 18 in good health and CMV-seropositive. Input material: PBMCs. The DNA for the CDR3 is TGTGCCAGCCAGACTAGCGGGGAATCCTACGAGCAGTACTTC. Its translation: CASQTSGESYEQYF.